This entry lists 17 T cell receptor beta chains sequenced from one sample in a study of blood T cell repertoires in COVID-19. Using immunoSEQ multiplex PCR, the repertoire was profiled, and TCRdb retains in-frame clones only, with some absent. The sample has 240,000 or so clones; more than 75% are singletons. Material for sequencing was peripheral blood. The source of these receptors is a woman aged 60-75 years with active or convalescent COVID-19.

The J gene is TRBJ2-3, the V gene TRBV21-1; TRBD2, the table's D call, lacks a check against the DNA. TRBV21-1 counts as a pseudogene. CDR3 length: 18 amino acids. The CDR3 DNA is TGTGCCAGCAGCAGCGGGCCTAGCGGGGGGGCCGCTTCAGATACGCAGTATTTT. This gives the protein CASSSGPSGGAASDTQYF.

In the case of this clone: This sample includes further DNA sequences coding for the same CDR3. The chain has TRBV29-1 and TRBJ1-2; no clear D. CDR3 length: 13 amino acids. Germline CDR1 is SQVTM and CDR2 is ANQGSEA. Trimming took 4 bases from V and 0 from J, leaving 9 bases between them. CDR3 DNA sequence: TGCAGCGTTGTCGGGGAAGCTAACTATGGCTACACCTTC. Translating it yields CSVVGEANYGYTF.

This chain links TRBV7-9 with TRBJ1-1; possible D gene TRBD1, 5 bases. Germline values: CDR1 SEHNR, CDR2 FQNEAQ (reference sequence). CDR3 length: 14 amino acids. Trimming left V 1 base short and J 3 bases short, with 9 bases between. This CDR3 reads CASSLVAGYTEAFF. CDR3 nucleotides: TGTGCCAGCAGCTTAGTTGCAGGGTACACTGAAGCTTTCTTT. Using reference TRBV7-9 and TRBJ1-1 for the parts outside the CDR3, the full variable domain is DTGVSQNPRHKITKRGQNVTFRCDPISEHNRLYWYRQTLGQGPEFLTYFQNEAQLEKSRLLSDRFSAERPKGSFSTLEIQRTEQGDSAMYLCASSLVAGYTEAFFGQGTRLTVV.

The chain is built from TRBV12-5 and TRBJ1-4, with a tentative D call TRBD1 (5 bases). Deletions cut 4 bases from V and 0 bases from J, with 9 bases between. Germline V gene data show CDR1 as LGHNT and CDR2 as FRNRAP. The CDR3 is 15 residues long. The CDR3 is CASGSRAATNEKLFF. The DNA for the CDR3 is TGTGCTAGTGGTTCCAGGGCAGCAACTAATGAAAAACTGTTTTTT.

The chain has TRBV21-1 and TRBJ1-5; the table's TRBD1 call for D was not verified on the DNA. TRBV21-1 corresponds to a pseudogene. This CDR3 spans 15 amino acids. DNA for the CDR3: TGTGCCAGCAGCAAAGGAGACAATAGCAATCAGCCCCAGCATTTT. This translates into CASSKGDNSNQPQHF.

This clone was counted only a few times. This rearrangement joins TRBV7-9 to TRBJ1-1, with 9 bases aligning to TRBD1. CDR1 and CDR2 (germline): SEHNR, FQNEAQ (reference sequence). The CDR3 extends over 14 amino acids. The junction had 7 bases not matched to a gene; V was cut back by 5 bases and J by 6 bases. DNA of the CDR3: TGTGCCAGCAGCACGGACAGGGGAGGGGCTGAAGCTTTCTTT. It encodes CASSTDRGGAEAFF.

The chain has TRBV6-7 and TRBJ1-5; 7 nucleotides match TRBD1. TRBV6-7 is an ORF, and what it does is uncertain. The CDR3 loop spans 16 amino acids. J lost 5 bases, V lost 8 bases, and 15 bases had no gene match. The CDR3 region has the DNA TGTGCCAGCCCACACCCGGGGCAGGGGGAATATCAGCCCCAGCATTTT. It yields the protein CASPHPGQGEYQPQHF.

The CDR3 sequence is CASSRDTSPLDYGYTF. The CDR3 DNA is TGCGCCAGCAGCCGGGACACCTCACCCCTTGACTATGGCTACACCTTC. The chain uses TRBV5-1 and TRBJ1-2; tentatively, D is TRBD1 (6 bases). Looked up from germline, CDR1 is SGHRS and CDR2 is YFSETQ. CDR3 length equals 16 residues. Trimming took off 4 bases at V and 3 bases at J, with 19 bases between the two ends.

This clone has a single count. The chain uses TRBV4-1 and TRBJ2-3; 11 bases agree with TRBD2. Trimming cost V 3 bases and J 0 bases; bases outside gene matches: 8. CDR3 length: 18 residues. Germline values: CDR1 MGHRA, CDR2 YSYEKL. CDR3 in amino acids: CASSQAIAGGRSTDTQYF. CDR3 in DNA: TGCGCCAGCAGCCAGGCCATAGCGGGGGGGCGGAGCACAGATACGCAGTATTTT.

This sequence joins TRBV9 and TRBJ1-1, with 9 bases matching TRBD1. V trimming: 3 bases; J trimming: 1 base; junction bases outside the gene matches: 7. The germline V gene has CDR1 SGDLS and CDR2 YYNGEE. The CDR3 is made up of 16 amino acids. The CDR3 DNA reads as TGTGCCAGCAGCGCCCGAACAGGGGGCGCGAACACTGAAGCTTTCTTT. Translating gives CASSARTGGANTEAFF. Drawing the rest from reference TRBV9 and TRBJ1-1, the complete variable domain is DSGVTQTPKHLITATGQRVTLRCSPRSGDLSVYWYQQSLDQGLQFLIQYYNGEERAKGNILERFSAQQFPDLHSELNLSSLELGDSALYFCASSARTGGANTEAFFGQGTRLTVV.

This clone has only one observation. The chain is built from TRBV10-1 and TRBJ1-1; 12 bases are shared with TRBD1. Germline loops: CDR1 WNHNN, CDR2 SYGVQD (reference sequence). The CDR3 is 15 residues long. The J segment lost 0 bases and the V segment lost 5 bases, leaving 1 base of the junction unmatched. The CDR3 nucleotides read TGCGCCAGCAGTAGGGACAGGGGGCTGAACACTGAAGCTTTCTTT. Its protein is CASSRDRGLNTEAFF.

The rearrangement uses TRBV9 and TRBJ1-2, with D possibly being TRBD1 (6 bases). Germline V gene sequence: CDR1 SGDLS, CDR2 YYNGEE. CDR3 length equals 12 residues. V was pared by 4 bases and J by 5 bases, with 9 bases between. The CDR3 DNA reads TGTGCCAGCAGCAGGGGACAATATGGCTACACCTTC. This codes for CASSRGQYGYTF.

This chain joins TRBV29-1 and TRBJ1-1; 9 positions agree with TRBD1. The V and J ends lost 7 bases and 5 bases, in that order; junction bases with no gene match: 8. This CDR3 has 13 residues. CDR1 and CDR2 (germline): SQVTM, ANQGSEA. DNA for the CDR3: TGCAGCGCAGGAGGGACAGGGAATACTGAAGCTTTCTTT. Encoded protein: CSAGGTGNTEAFF.

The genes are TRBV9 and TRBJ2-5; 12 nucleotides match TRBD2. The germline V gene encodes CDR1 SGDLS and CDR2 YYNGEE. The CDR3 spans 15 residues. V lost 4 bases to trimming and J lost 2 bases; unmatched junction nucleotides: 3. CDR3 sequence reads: CASSLGTSGQETQYF. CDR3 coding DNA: TGTGCCAGCAGCCTAGGGACTAGCGGGCAAGAGACCCAGTACTTC.

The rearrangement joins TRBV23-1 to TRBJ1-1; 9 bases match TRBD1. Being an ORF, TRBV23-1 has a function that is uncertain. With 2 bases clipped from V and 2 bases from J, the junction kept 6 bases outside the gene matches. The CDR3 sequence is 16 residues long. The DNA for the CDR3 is TGCGCCAGCAGTCAACCTAACAGGGGGCTCAACACTGAAGCTTTCTTT. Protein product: CASSQPNRGLNTEAFF.

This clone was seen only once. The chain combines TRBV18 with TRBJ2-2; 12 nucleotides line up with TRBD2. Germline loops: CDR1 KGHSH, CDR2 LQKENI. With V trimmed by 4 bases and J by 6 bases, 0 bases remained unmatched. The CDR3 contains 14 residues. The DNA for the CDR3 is TGTGCCAGCTCACGGACTAGCGGGGCCGGGGAGCTGTTTTTT. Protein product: CASSRTSGAGELFF.

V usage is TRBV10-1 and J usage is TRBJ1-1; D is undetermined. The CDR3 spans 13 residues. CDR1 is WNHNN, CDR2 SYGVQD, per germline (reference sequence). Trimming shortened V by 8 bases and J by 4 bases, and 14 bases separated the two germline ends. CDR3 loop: CASPARSGTEAFF. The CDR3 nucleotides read TGCGCCAGCCCCGCGAGGAGTGGCACTGAAGCTTTCTTT.